Included here is one T cell receptor beta chain sequence, with context. This specimen comes from a study of Tregs in tolerant kidney transplant recipients. TCRdb's table, derived via immunoSEQ multiplex PCR, lists solely in-frame clones and lacks some. The sample records 85,000 to 90,000 clones, more than 80% being singletons. Sequenced sample: CD8+ T cells from blood. The receptor's source is a human donor in good health.

CDR3 nucleotide sequence: TGTGCCAGCAGAGGACAGGGTAGAAACGAGCAGTACTTC. This codes for CASRGQGRNEQYF. The chain employs TRBV27 and TRBJ2-7, with TRBD1 matching 8 bases. CDR1 MNHEY and CDR2 SMNVEV come from the germline V gene (reference sequence). V was pared by 6 bases and J by 5 bases, with 6 bases of the junction left unmatched. The CDR3 extends over 13 amino acids.